The next 24 T cell receptor beta chains were all read from a single sample in a study of response to subunit inactivated influenza vaccine. TCRdb processed the RT-PCR reads anew with MiXCR; each CDR3 protein has one entry. The profile shows about 520,000 distinct CDR3 sequences, approximately 6.9% of them singletons. This material consisted of PBMCs from blood, taken less than 30 months after vaccination. The source is a man aged 50-75 years who received an inactivated influenza vaccine.

The V call is TRBV5-4, the J call TRBJ2-6; D is possibly TRBD2 (6 bases). V was cut by 6 bases and J by 2 bases, with 21 bases left in between. This CDR3 has 18 residues. Germline assignment: CDR1 SGHNT and CDR2 YYREEE (reference sequence). The CDR3 is CASTKDAGGFPGANVLTF. The DNA of the CDR3 is TGTGCCAGCACCAAGGACGCCGGGGGTTTCCCTGGGGCCAACGTCCTGACTTTC.

The genes are TRBV7-2 and TRBJ2-1, with TRBD2 matching over 8 bases. This CDR3 region has 15 residues. V dropped 5 bases and J dropped 0; count of bases not matched to a gene: 3. Germline V gives CDR1 SGHTA, CDR2 FQGNSA. The CDR3 DNA sequence: TGTGCCAGCAGCCAACTAGCGGCCTCCTACAATGAGCAGTTCTTC. Translated, it gives CASSQLAASYNEQFF. Full variable domain (rest looked up from reference TRBV7-2 and TRBJ2-1): GAGVSQSPSNKVTEKGKDVELRCDPISGHTALYWYRQSLGQGLEFLIYFQGNSAPDKSGLPSDRFSAERTGGSVSTLTIQRTQQEDSAVYLCASSQLAASYNEQFFGPGTRLTVL.

This clonotype appeared many times. The V and J genes are TRBV7-9 and TRBJ2-7; D is perhaps TRBD1 (6 bases). This CDR3 has 14 amino acids. Deletions cut 5 bases from V and 6 bases from J, with 17 bases between. CDR1 and CDR2 from the germline V gene are SEHNR and FQNEAQ (reference sequence). CDR3 in DNA: TGTGCCAGCAGCCCCGGGACATATGTACGCGAGCAGTACTTC. This translates into CASSPGTYVREQYF.

This clonotype has at least ten counts. The chain links TRBV29-1 to TRBJ1-5; D may be TRBD1 (6 bases). V lost 4 bases and J lost 4, with 11 bases in between. The CDR3 length is 13 residues. Germline CDR1 and CDR2: SQVTM and ANQGSEA. CDR3 sequence: CSVGGTRNQPQHF. The CDR3 DNA reads TGCAGCGTTGGGGGGACACGAAATCAGCCCCAGCATTTT.

This clonotype was counted a few times. The chain recombines TRBV14 with TRBJ1-2, with TRBD1 as a possible D gene (5 bases). The V gene's germline CDR1 is SGHDN and CDR2 FVKESK. CDR3 length equals 16 residues. Trimming stripped 6 bases from V and 8 bases from J, with 25 bases between. In DNA form, the CDR3 reads TGTGCCAGCAGACCGAGCCTTGACAGTCGGATGAGCGGCTACACCTTC. This gives the protein CASRPSLDSRMSGYTF.

The chain combines TRBV25-1 with TRBJ1-2; D possibly corresponds to TRBD1 (6 bases). CDR1 MGHDK and CDR2 SYGVNS come from the germline V gene. V was shortened by 5 bases and J by 7 bases, with 8 bases between the two germline ends. CDR3 length: 11 residues. The CDR3 DNA reads as TGTGCCAGCAGTCAGGGGTCTGGCTACACCTTC. Protein sequence: CASSQGSGYTF.

This clonotype was counted between two and nine times. The CDR3 protein is CTPSLSTEAFF. CDR3 in DNA: TGCACCCCATCTCTGAGCACTGAAGCTTTCTTT. The rearrangement uses TRBV20-1 and TRBJ1-1; D is uncertain. The germline CDR1 and CDR2 sequences are DFQATT and SNEGSKA (reference sequence). The CDR3 is made up of 11 amino acids.

This clonotype was observed at least ten times. The chain has TRBV20-1 and TRBJ2-1, with 11 bases fitting TRBD2. Looked up from germline, CDR1 is DFQATT and CDR2 is SNEGSKA (reference sequence). The CDR3 runs 16 residues. J lost 2 bases, V lost 4 bases, and 7 bases had no gene match. The CDR3 here is CSATFSGGDPYNEQFF. Here the CDR3 DNA reads TGCAGTGCTACTTTTAGCGGGGGGGATCCCTACAATGAGCAGTTCTTC.

This clonotype came up a few times. This rearrangement joins TRBV20-1 to TRBJ2-5, with 12 positions matching TRBD2. The V segment lost 4 bases and the J segment 5 bases; nucleotides outside the gene matches: 2. The CDR3 runs to 13 residues. Germline V CDR1 and CDR2: DFQATT, SNEGSKA (reference sequence). The CDR3 is CSAKGLAGETQYF. CDR3 bases: TGCAGTGCTAAAGGACTAGCGGGGGAGACCCAGTACTTC.

There are many counts of this clonotype. A read error may produce the germline difference seen at one junction end. The chain links TRBV5-1 to TRBJ2-3; no clear D gene. The CDR3 is made up of 11 amino acids. The V gene's germline CDR1 is SGHRS and CDR2 YFSETQ. CDR3 loop: CASSLRDTQYF. CDR3 bases: TGTGCCAGCAGTCTGAGGGATACGCAGTATTTT.

This clonotype was observed at least ten times. V and J are TRBV29-1 and TRBJ1-1; D is undetermined. The CDR3 has 14 amino acids. V gave up 2 bases and J gave up 0 bases, with 10 bases separating them. Per the germline V gene, CDR1 is SQVTM and CDR2 is ANQGSEA. In DNA form, the CDR3 reads TGCAGCGTTGAACCGAAACTCATGAACACTGAAGCTTTCTTT. Translating gives CSVEPKLMNTEAFF.

This clonotype was counted a few times. The rearrangement uses TRBV19 and TRBJ2-6; D is unclear. The CDR3 sequence is 16 residues long. The germline V and J ends were trimmed by 1 base and 0 bases, with 7 bases remaining between them. CDR1 is LNHDA and CDR2 is SQIVND in the germline V gene (reference sequence). The CDR3 nucleotides read TGTGCCAGTAGTATAGGCGGTAGCTCTGGGGCCAACGTCCTGACTTTC. Translating gives CASSIGGSSGANVLTF.

The chain carries TRBV10-3 and TRBJ2-7; 7 bases match TRBD1. The CDR3 is made up of 15 amino acids. Trimming cost V 4 bases and J 0 bases; bases outside gene matches: 6. Looked up from germline, CDR1 is ENHRY and CDR2 is SYGVKD. CDR3 residues: CAISGGQLSSYEQYF. In nucleotides, the CDR3 is TGTGCCATCAGTGGGGGACAGCTGAGCTCCTACGAGCAGTACTTC.

This clonotype was seen more than once but under ten times. The rearrangement joins TRBV10-3 to TRBJ1-3; 9 bases are a match to TRBD1. The V segment lost 10 bases and the J segment 2 bases; nucleotides outside the gene matches: 3. Germline V lookup: CDR1 ENHRY, CDR2 SYGVKD. This CDR3 spans 13 amino acids. CDR3 sequence: CASTGGTGNTIYF. The DNA of the CDR3 is TGTGCCAGCACAGGGGGCACTGGAAACACCATATATTTT.

The V call is TRBV18, the J call TRBJ2-3, with 7 bases matching TRBD1. This CDR3 has 12 amino acids. The V gene end was trimmed by 5 bases and the J gene end by 12 bases; junction bases not matched to a gene: 8. Per germline, CDR1 KGHSH and CDR2 LQKENI. This chain's CDR3 is CASSSQGESQYF. The CDR3, as DNA: TGTGCCAGCTCATCTCAGGGGGAGTCTCAGTATTTT. Together with reference TRBV18 and TRBJ2-3, the CDR3 gives the full variable domain: NAGVMQNPRHLVRRRGQEARLRCSPMKGHSHVYWYRQLPEEGLKFMVYLQKENIIDESGMPKERFSAEFPKEGPSILRIQQVVRGDSAAYFCASSSQGESQYFGPGTRLTVL.

This clonotype was found a few times. V gene TRBV20-1 combines with J gene TRBJ2-4; 9 nucleotides line up with TRBD1. V lost 6 bases to trimming and J lost 5 bases; unmatched junction nucleotides: 8. Germline values: CDR1 DFQATT, CDR2 SNEGSKA (reference sequence). The CDR3 sequence is 14 residues long. The DNA for the CDR3 is TGCAGTGCCGAAGAACAGGGGGCCGAAAACATTCAGTACTTC. Its translation is CSAEEQGAENIQYF.

This clonotype was recorded at least ten times. The gene calls are TRBV29-1 and TRBJ2-2, with D unresolved. Per germline, CDR1 SQVTM and CDR2 ANQGSEA. CDR3 length equals 11 residues. The germline V and J ends were trimmed by 4 bases and 6 bases, with 6 bases remaining between them. CDR3 in amino acids: CSVVRAGELFF. CDR3 nucleotides: TGCAGCGTTGTCCGTGCCGGGGAGCTGTTTTTT.

CDR3: CAIRAEGSYEQYF. The DNA for the CDR3 is TGTGCCATCAGGGCGGAGGGCTCCTACGAGCAGTACTTC. V usage is TRBV10-3 and J usage is TRBJ2-7; a weak D match, TRBD2 (6 bases). Between the trimmed V and J ends, which lost 6 bases and 0 bases, there was a span of 9 bases. This CDR3 has 13 residues. Germline V lookup: CDR1 ENHRY, CDR2 SYGVKD.

This clonotype was recorded many times. V and J are TRBV20-1 and TRBJ2-3; TRBD1 might be the D (6 bases). The V and J ends lost 6 bases and 2 bases respectively, with 15 bases between them. Germline V gives CDR1 DFQATT, CDR2 SNEGSKA (reference sequence). This CDR3 contains 14 residues. CDR3 residues: CSARTGSSTDTQYF. CDR3 nucleotides: TGCAGTGCGCGTACAGGGTCTTCCACAGATACGCAGTATTTT.

DNA of the CDR3: TGCAGCGTTGGGAGAACTAGCGGGAGCGCCCAGGAGCAGTTCTTC. Translating gives CSVGRTSGSAQEQFF. This chain uses TRBV29-1 with TRBJ2-1; 11 nucleotides match TRBD2. The J segment lost 10 bases and the V segment lost 4 bases, leaving 12 bases of the junction unmatched. The CDR3 has 15 residues. CDR1 and CDR2 (germline): SQVTM, ANQGSEA.

The sample holds many counts of this clonotype. The V call is TRBV7-4, the J call TRBJ2-4; TRBD1 might be the D (5 bases). Germline CDR1 is SGHVT and CDR2 is SQSDAQ. CDR3 size: 15 residues. V lost 3 bases, J lost 0 bases, and 9 bases lay in between. The CDR3 is CASSLEGVAKNIQYF. The CDR3 DNA reads TGTGCCAGCAGCTTGGAAGGGGTAGCCAAAAACATTCAGTACTTC.

J is TRBJ2-7 and V is TRBV28; 7 bases are a match to TRBD1. Germline V CDR1 and CDR2: MDHEN, SYDVKM. The V gene end was trimmed by 4 bases and the J gene end by 5 bases; junction bases not matched to a gene: 8. CDR3 length equals 14 residues. CDR3 protein: CASSSPDRVHEQYF. Here the CDR3 DNA reads TGTGCCAGCAGTTCCCCCGACAGGGTCCACGAGCAGTACTTC.

As to this clonotype: The junction departs from the called germline gene at one end, perhaps through a read error. The J gene is TRBJ2-1, the V gene TRBV11-2; the D call may be TRBD1 or TRBD2 (5 bases each). The CDR3 runs to 17 residues. The germline V gene encodes CDR1 SGHAT and CDR2 FQNNGV. The CDR3 protein is CASSFGLWDRPYKEQFF. The DNA of the CDR3 is TGTGCCAGCAGCTTTGGGCTCTGGGACCGTCCCTACAAGGAGCAGTTCTTC.

This clonotype appeared many times. The rearrangement uses TRBV12-3 or TRBV12-4 and TRBJ2-2, with a weak D call TRBD1 (6 bases). The germline V and J ends were trimmed by 6 bases and 7 bases, with 21 bases remaining between them. This CDR3 region has 16 residues. This CDR3 is CASRNRDPPRGGELFF. The CDR3 nucleotides read TGTGCCAGCAGAAACAGGGATCCCCCTCGTGGCGGGGAGCTGTTTTTT.